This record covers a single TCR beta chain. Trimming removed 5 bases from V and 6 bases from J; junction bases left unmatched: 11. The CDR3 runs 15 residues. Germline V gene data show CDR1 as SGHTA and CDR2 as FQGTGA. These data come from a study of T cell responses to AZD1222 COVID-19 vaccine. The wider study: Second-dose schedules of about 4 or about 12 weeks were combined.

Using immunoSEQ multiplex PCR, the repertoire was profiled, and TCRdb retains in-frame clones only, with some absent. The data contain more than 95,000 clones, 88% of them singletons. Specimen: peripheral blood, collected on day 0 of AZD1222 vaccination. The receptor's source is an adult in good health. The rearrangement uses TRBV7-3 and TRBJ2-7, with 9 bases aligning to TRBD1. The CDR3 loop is CASSATGGAMTEQYF. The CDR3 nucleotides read TGTGCCAGCAGCGCAACAGGGGGCGCGATGACCGAGCAGTACTTC.